This T cell receptor beta chain stems from a study of blood T cell repertoires in COVID-19. Study-level background: PBMCs, B-cell-depleted T cells, or T cells provided the cDNA or gDNA that made up the material.

Assay used: immunoSEQ multiplex PCR; TCRdb lists only in-frame clones, some missing. The table lists some 130,000 clones, around 89% of them singletons. Germline loops: CDR1 MGHRA, CDR2 YSYEKL. Trimming left V 0 bases short and J 8 bases short, with 13 bases between. This CDR3 has 14 residues. The rearrangement links TRBV4-1 to TRBJ1-2; D gene ambiguous. The TCR comes from a man between 60 and 70 years old with COVID-19, enrolled during active disease. Sample: peripheral blood. In nucleotides, the CDR3 is TGCGCCAGCAGCCAAGAGGGCACGGAGGGCGGCTACACCTTC. Its translation is CASSQEGTEGGYTF.